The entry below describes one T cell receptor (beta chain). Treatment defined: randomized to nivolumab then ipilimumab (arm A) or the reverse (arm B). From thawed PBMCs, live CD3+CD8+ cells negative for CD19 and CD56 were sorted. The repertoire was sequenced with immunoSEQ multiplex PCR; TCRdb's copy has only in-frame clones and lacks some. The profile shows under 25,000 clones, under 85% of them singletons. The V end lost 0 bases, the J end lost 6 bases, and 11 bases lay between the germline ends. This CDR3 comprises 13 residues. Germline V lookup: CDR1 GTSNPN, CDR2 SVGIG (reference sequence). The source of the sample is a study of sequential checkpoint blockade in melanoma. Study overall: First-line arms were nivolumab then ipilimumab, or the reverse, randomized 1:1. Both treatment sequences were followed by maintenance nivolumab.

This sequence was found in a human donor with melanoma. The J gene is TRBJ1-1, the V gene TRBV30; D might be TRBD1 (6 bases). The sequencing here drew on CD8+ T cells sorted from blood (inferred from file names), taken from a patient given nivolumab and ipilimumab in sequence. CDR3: CAWSVGGAAEAFF. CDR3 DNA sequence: TGTGCCTGGAGTGTAGGGGGGGCCGCTGAAGCTTTCTTT.